The 15 T cell receptor beta chains below were found in one sample sequenced in a study of shared clonotypes between healthy human individuals. The repertoire was sequenced with immunoSEQ multiplex PCR; TCRdb's copy has only in-frame clones and lacks some. The sample has approximately 240,000 clones; approximately 65% are singletons. The material sequenced was memory CD4+ T cells sorted from blood. The subset was: CD45RA-negative fraction. Source of these receptors: a man in his thirties or forties in good health.

V usage is TRBV15 and J usage is TRBJ2-1; TRBD2 might be the D (5 bases). CDR1 is LNHNV and CDR2 is YYDKDF in the germline V gene (reference sequence). This CDR3 is 17 amino acids long. The V gene lost 0 bases and the J gene lost 5 bases, with 17 bases spanning the gap. CDR3 DNA: TGTGCCACCAGCAGAGATCAGAACGGGATGAACGACAATGAGCAGTTCTTC. This translates into CATSRDQNGMNDNEQFF.

The V gene is TRBV27, the J gene TRBJ2-1; D is ambiguous. V was pared by 10 bases and J by 0 bases, with 16 bases between. Germline CDR1 is MNHEY and CDR2 is SMNVEV (reference sequence). The CDR3 is 15 residues long. The CDR3 is CAIANSVGSYNEQFF. Here the CDR3 DNA reads TGTGCCATCGCGAATTCCGTCGGCTCCTACAATGAGCAGTTCTTC.

This clone showed up just a few times. The V call is TRBV11-3, the J call TRBJ2-3; 8 positions agree with TRBD2. Germline CDR1 SGHNT, CDR2 YENEEA. The CDR3 is 13 residues long. In DNA, the CDR3 is TGTTCGAGCGGGAGAACTTACACAGATACGCAGTATTTT. Translated, it gives CSSGRTYTDTQYF.

V is TRBV7-3 and J is TRBJ1-1, with TRBD1 identical over 12 bases. V lost 4 bases, J lost 8 bases, and 5 bases stayed unmatched. This CDR3 has 14 amino acids. CDR1 and CDR2 from the germline V gene are SGHTA and FQGTGA. The DNA for the CDR3 is TGTGCCAGCAGCTACGGGACAGGGGGCCACGAAGCTTTCTTT. This encodes CASSYGTGGHEAFF.

V is TRBV7-9 and J is TRBJ2-3; the match to TRBD1 covers 11 bases. The CDR3 spans 14 residues. Germline trimming cut 4 bases from V and 6 bases from J; bases unmatched to any gene: 3. Per germline, CDR1 SEHNR and CDR2 FQNEAQ (reference sequence). The CDR3 nucleotides read TGTGCCAGCAGCTCGGGACAGGGGGGTGATACGCAGTATTTT. Protein product: CASSSGQGGDTQYF.

This clone has a handful of counts. The chain recombines TRBV5-1 with TRBJ1-1, with 9 bases aligning to TRBD1. Losses at the gene ends were 2 bases for V and 6 bases for J; bases not matched to a gene: 2. Germline V gene lookup returns CDR1 SGHRS and CDR2 YFSETQ. This CDR3 is built from 13 residues. Written as DNA, the CDR3 is TGCGCCAGCAGCTTACAGGGGGCCGCTGAAGCTTTCTTT. Its translation is CASSLQGAAEAFF.

This chain joins TRBV5-6 and TRBJ2-3, with TRBD1 as a possible D gene (7 bases). CDR1 is SGHDT and CDR2 is YYEEEE in the germline V gene. V shed 6 bases and J shed 4 bases, with 15 bases lying between them. CDR3 length equals 14 residues. The CDR3 region is CASILGGGADTQYF. The CDR3, as DNA: TGTGCCAGCATCCTAGGGGGCGGGGCAGATACGCAGTATTTT.

This clone was recorded at least ten times. The chain employs TRBV29-1 and TRBJ1-2; D perhaps matches TRBD1 (5 bases). V lost 5 bases and J 0 bases, leaving 10 bases between the germline ends. This CDR3 region has 13 residues. CDR1 is SQVTM and CDR2 is ANQGSEA in the germline V gene. DNA of the CDR3: TGCAGCGTTCGTGACAGTTCTAACTATGGCTACACCTTC. It specifies CSVRDSSNYGYTF.

This chain connects TRBV7-2 to TRBJ1-2; a weak D match, TRBD1 (5 bases). Trimming took off 5 bases at V and 4 bases at J, with 20 bases between the two ends. This CDR3 region has 16 residues. Germline loops: CDR1 SGHTA, CDR2 FQGNSA. The chain's CDR3 is CASSPGRGELGYGYTF. DNA for the CDR3: TGTGCCAGCAGCCCGGGGAGGGGTGAACTCGGCTATGGCTACACCTTC.

V usage is TRBV25-1 and J usage is TRBJ2-3, with 11 bases matching TRBD2. Germline V lookup: CDR1 MGHDK, CDR2 SYGVNS. The V and J ends lost 3 bases and 3 bases, in that order; junction bases with no gene match: 5. The CDR3 spans 16 residues. The DNA of the CDR3 is TGTGCCAGCAGTGAGACTAGCGGGACCGCGACAGATACGCAGTATTTT. Amino acids: CASSETSGTATDTQYF.

J is TRBJ2-1 and V is TRBV5-1; no definite D call. The germline V gene encodes CDR1 SGHRS and CDR2 YFSETQ. This CDR3 is 13 amino acids long. V was pared by 2 bases and J by 8 bases, with 11 bases between. The CDR3 sequence: CASSLQTLYEQFF. In DNA form, the CDR3 reads TGCGCCAGCAGCTTACAGACCCTTTATGAGCAGTTCTTC.

The V call is TRBV4-2, the J call TRBJ2-7, with 8 bases lining up with TRBD1. CDR1 and CDR2 (germline): LGHNA, YNFKEQ. The CDR3 has 14 amino acids. Trimming took 5 bases from V and 3 from J; bases not matched to a gene: 6. CDR3 amino acids: CASSKRTGSYEQYF. The CDR3 DNA is TGTGCCAGCAGCAAACGGACAGGGAGCTACGAGCAGTACTTC.

This clone was seen more than once but under ten times. The J gene is TRBJ2-5, the V gene TRBV4-3; TRBD2 is a possible D gene (6 bases). CDR3 length: 14 amino acids. From germline, CDR1 is LGHNA and CDR2 YSLEER. The V and J ends lost 0 bases and 5 bases respectively, with 10 bases between them. CDR3 region: CASSQEWLAETQYF. In DNA, the CDR3 is TGCGCCAGCAGCCAAGAATGGCTAGCGGAGACCCAGTACTTC.

The V call is TRBV29-1, the J call TRBJ1-5, with D perhaps TRBD1 (6 bases). The CDR3 spans 15 residues. Germline V lookup: CDR1 SQVTM, CDR2 ANQGSEA. V was cut by 7 bases and J by 1 base, with 17 bases left in between. Here the CDR3 DNA reads TGCAGCGCCCTACCGGCAGGGGCGAGCAATCAGCCCCAGCATTTT. Residues: CSALPAGASNQPQHF. Together with reference TRBV29-1 and TRBJ1-5, the CDR3 gives the full variable domain: SAVISQKPSRDICQRGTSLTIQCQVDSQVTMMFWYRQQPGQSLTLIATANQGSEATYESGFVIDKFPISRPNLTFSTLTVSNMSPEDSSIYLCSALPAGASNQPQHFGDGTRLSIL.

The chain uses TRBV6-1 and TRBJ1-5, with 10 bases that match TRBD1. Germline CDR1 and CDR2: MNHNS and SASEGT. The CDR3 extends over 16 amino acids. V gave up 3 bases and J gave up 4 bases; unmatched junction bases: 6. This CDR3 is CASSDFPGQGNQPQHF. The CDR3 nucleotides read TGTGCCAGCAGTGACTTCCCGGGACAGGGGAATCAGCCCCAGCATTTT.